The 25 T cell receptor beta chains below all came from one sample that was sequenced in a study of shared clonotypes between healthy human individuals. Terminally differentiated effector memory CD45RA+ cells were excluded from the naive CD8 cells, which were CD45RO-negative and positively selected for CCR7. TCRdb's copy holds only in-frame clones and misses some; the assay was immunoSEQ multiplex PCR. Seen here are about 2 million clones, about 95% observed once, and the top ten hold 0.85% to 1.2%. Material for sequencing was naive CD8+ T cells sorted from blood. These receptors all stem from a man between 18 and 35 years old in good health.

The V call is TRBV7-9, the J call TRBJ2-7; D uncertain. Looked up from germline, CDR1 is SEHNR and CDR2 is FQNEAQ (reference sequence). This CDR3 spans 12 amino acids. The V end lost 6 bases, the J end lost 3 bases, and 9 bases lay between the germline ends. The CDR3 region has the DNA TGTGCCAGCAGTGACATGTTCTACGAGCAGTACTTC. It specifies CASSDMFYEQYF.

The rearrangement links TRBV25-1 to TRBJ1-3; D uncertain. The CDR3 contains 12 residues. V lost 4 bases, J lost 3 bases, and 4 bases lay in between. Germline assignment: CDR1 MGHDK and CDR2 SYGVNS. The DNA of the CDR3 is TGTGCCAGCAGTGCAGTTGGAAACACCATATATTTT. Its protein is CASSAVGNTIYF.

The chain couples TRBV10-3 to TRBJ2-3; 11 nucleotides line up with TRBD2. V gave up 3 bases and J gave up 5 bases; unmatched junction bases: 4. This CDR3 has 15 amino acids. Looked up from germline, CDR1 is ENHRY and CDR2 is SYGVKD. CDR3 nucleotide sequence: TGTGCCATCAGTGAACTAGCGGGAGTGCAAGATACGCAGTATTTT. Translated: CAISELAGVQDTQYF.

The chain is built from TRBV6-5 and TRBJ1-2; 7 nucleotides match TRBD1. The junction had 12 bases not matched to a gene; V was cut back by 6 bases and J by 5 bases. CDR3 length: 15 residues. CDR1 MNHEY and CDR2 SVGAGI come from the germline V gene. The CDR3 sequence is CASRPGQETVYGYTF. CDR3 coding DNA: TGTGCCAGCAGGCCCGGACAGGAAACCGTTTATGGCTACACCTTC.

The chain combines TRBV19 with TRBJ2-5; 11 nucleotides match TRBD2. The V gene's germline CDR1 is LNHDA and CDR2 SQIVND (reference sequence). The CDR3 loop spans 15 amino acids. Losses at the gene ends were 6 bases for V and 4 bases for J; bases not matched to a gene: 7. CDR3 DNA: TGTGCCAGTAGCCGTCTAGCGGGGGGAGTAGAGACCCAGTACTTC. This sequence encodes CASSRLAGGVETQYF.

The chain has TRBV15 and TRBJ2-7; 7 bases align to TRBD1. The J segment lost 2 bases and the V segment lost 0 bases, leaving 4 bases of the junction unmatched. The CDR3 is 15 residues long. From germline, CDR1 is LNHNV and CDR2 YYDKDF (reference sequence). This CDR3 reads CATSRDRDRPYEQYF. In nucleotides, the CDR3 is TGTGCCACCAGCAGAGATCGGGACAGACCCTACGAGCAGTACTTC. The full variable domain, completed using reference TRBV15 and TRBJ2-7, is DAMVIQNPRYQVTQFGKPVTLSCSQTLNHNVMYWYQQKSSQAPKLLFHYYDKDFNNEADTPDNFQSRRPNTSFCFLDIRSPGLGDTAMYLCATSRDRDRPYEQYFGPGTRLTVT.

V is TRBV7-2 and J is TRBJ2-4; D possibly corresponds to TRBD2 (6 bases). CDR3 size: 17 residues. Germline V gene sequence: CDR1 SGHTA, CDR2 FQGNSA. V was cut by 5 bases and J by 0 bases, with 17 bases left in between. CDR3 bases: TGTGCCAGCAGCCCTCTGTGGAGGGAGCTAGCCAAAAACATTCAGTACTTC. It encodes CASSPLWRELAKNIQYF.

This chain connects TRBV7-8 to TRBJ2-2, with 8 bases lining up with TRBD1. The CDR3 length is 16 residues. Germline CDR1 and CDR2: SGHVS and FQNEAQ. J was trimmed by 6 bases and V by 1 base; bases with no gene match: 7. The CDR3 spells CASSLEPGQAAGELFF. The CDR3 nucleotides are TGTGCCAGCAGCTTAGAACCGGGACAGGCGGCCGGGGAGCTGTTTTTT.

V is TRBV4-1 and J is TRBJ2-5; 12 bases agree with TRBD2. Germline trimming cut 6 bases from V and 4 bases from J; bases unmatched to any gene: 9. The length of the CDR3 is 16 residues. In germline, CDR1 is MGHRA, CDR2 YSYEKL. In DNA form, the CDR3 reads TGCGCCAGCAGTCCTAGCGGGGGGGTGCCCCCAGAGACCCAGTACTTC. Its protein product is CASSPSGGVPPETQYF.

The chain couples TRBV4-3 to TRBJ2-2, with TRBD1 identical over 7 bases. This CDR3 contains 16 residues. Germline V gives CDR1 LGHNA, CDR2 YSLEER. V trimming: 2 bases; J trimming: 6 bases; junction bases outside the gene matches: 9. The CDR3 DNA reads TGCGCCAGCAGCCAAAGGGCAGGGGGTTTAGCCGGGGAGCTGTTTTTT. As protein: CASSQRAGGLAGELFF.

The V call is TRBV7-9, the J call TRBJ2-1; 8 bases fit TRBD1. Germline loops: CDR1 SEHNR, CDR2 FQNEAQ (reference sequence). This CDR3 is 13 amino acids long. J lost 8 bases, V lost 11 bases, and 11 bases had no gene match. The CDR3 region has the DNA TGTGCCTCCAGGGGGCTAGCGTGGCATGAGCAGTTCTTC. This translates into CASRGLAWHEQFF.

About this clone: Additional DNA sequences in this sample encode the identical CDR3. The chain links TRBV19 to TRBJ2-7; 8 positions agree with TRBD1. The V gene's germline CDR1 is LNHDA and CDR2 SQIVND (reference sequence). Trimming cost V 6 bases and J 3 bases; bases outside gene matches: 4. The CDR3 has 13 amino acids. This chain's CDR3 is CASSLTGDYEQYF. CDR3 DNA sequence: TGTGCCAGTAGCTTGACAGGGGACTACGAGCAGTACTTC.

The chain uses TRBV5-1 and TRBJ2-1; a possible D gene is TRBD1 (6 bases). Germline values: CDR1 SGHRS, CDR2 YFSETQ. V gave up 3 bases and J gave up 3 bases, with 10 bases separating them. The CDR3 loop spans 14 amino acids. The CDR3 nucleotides read TGCGCCAGCAGCTGGTCACAGGGCTACAATGAGCAGTTCTTC. It yields the protein CASSWSQGYNEQFF.

This rearrangement joins TRBV11-2 to TRBJ2-4; D gene ambiguous. Germline loops: CDR1 SGHAT, CDR2 FQNNGV. This CDR3 contains 13 residues. Trimming took 6 bases from V and 3 from J, leaving 9 bases between them. The CDR3 spells CASRIWDKNIQYF. The CDR3 DNA reads TGTGCCAGCAGAATCTGGGACAAAAACATTCAGTACTTC.

V usage is TRBV11-2 and J usage is TRBJ2-1; 9 nucleotides match TRBD2. The J segment lost 7 bases and the V segment lost 5 bases, leaving 15 bases of the junction unmatched. Germline V gene data show CDR1 as SGHAT and CDR2 as FQNNGV. The CDR3 covers 17 residues. The DNA of the CDR3 is TGTGCCAGCAGCCCGACCCGGGGAGCGGGGGGTTTTAATGAGCAGTTCTTC. This encodes CASSPTRGAGGFNEQFF.

In this sample, this clone turned up a few times. J is TRBJ2-3 and V is TRBV5-1; D is unresolved. Germline CDR1 is SGHRS and CDR2 is YFSETQ. This CDR3 spans 11 amino acids. Between the trimmed V and J ends, which lost 2 bases and 5 bases, there was a span of 3 bases. Written as DNA, the CDR3 is TGCGCCAGCAGCTTTGGAGATACGCAGTATTTT. Its translation: CASSFGDTQYF.

The V gene is TRBV29-1, the J gene TRBJ2-7; 7 nucleotides match TRBD1. With 6 bases clipped from V and 6 bases from J, the junction kept 11 bases outside the gene matches. Germline CDR1 reads SQVTM; CDR2 reads ANQGSEA. This CDR3 region has 13 residues. The CDR3 region is CSVVFTGAGEQYF. The CDR3 DNA sequence: TGCAGCGTGGTCTTTACAGGGGCCGGCGAGCAGTACTTC.

The CDR3 protein is CASSANRARGYTF. The CDR3 region has the DNA TGCGCCAGCAGCGCCAACAGGGCCCGGGGCTACACCTTC. The chain links TRBV5-1 to TRBJ1-2, with a weak D call TRBD1 (6 bases). CDR3 size: 13 residues. The V end was cut by 4 bases, the J end by 8 bases, with 15 bases between. Germline loops: CDR1 SGHRS, CDR2 YFSETQ.

With respect to this clone: The identical CDR3 is also encoded by other nucleotide sequences in the sample. The genes are TRBV9 and TRBJ2-1; 7 bases agree with TRBD2. Germline V gene sequence: CDR1 SGDLS, CDR2 YYNGEE. The CDR3 has 15 amino acids. Trimming cost V 2 bases and J 0 bases; bases outside gene matches: 2. The chain's CDR3 is CASSVAGDSYNEQFF. CDR3 nucleotides: TGTGCCAGCAGCGTGGCGGGGGACTCCTACAATGAGCAGTTCTTC.

The J gene is TRBJ1-2, the V gene TRBV6-5, with TRBD1 as a possible D gene (5 bases). CDR1 is MNHEY, CDR2 SVGAGI, per germline. The CDR3 runs to 14 residues. The germline V and J ends were trimmed by 2 bases and 6 bases, with 13 bases remaining between them. The CDR3 sequence: CASSYQGGLHGYTF. DNA of the CDR3: TGTGCCAGCAGTTACCAGGGAGGTTTACATGGCTACACCTTC.

Regarding this clone: The identical CDR3 is also encoded by other nucleotide sequences in the sample. The chain links TRBV25-1 to TRBJ2-7; D is ambiguous. The length of the CDR3 is 12 residues. Germline loops: CDR1 MGHDK, CDR2 SYGVNS. The ends were cut back, 2 bases at V and 4 bases at J, with 6 bases in the middle. CDR3 nucleotides: TGTGCCAGCAGTGAACCGGGTTACGAGCAGTACTTC. It translates to CASSEPGYEQYF.

The chain carries TRBV9 and TRBJ2-3; D call uncertain. V was shortened by 2 bases and J by 5 bases, with 15 bases between the two germline ends. The CDR3 is made up of 15 amino acids. The germline CDR1 and CDR2 sequences are SGDLS and YYNGEE. DNA for the CDR3: TGTGCCAGCAGCGTGTACATAGCCGGTGGAGATACGCAGTATTTT. Its translation is CASSVYIAGGDTQYF.

This chain links TRBV28 with TRBJ1-2; no clear D gene. Trimming removed 4 bases from V and 8 bases from J, with 14 bases in between. The CDR3 covers 13 residues. Germline lookup yields CDR1 MDHEN and CDR2 SYDVKM. The CDR3 nucleotides are TGTGCCAGCAGTTCCCCCCGAGGCGGGGGCTACACCTTC. As protein: CASSSPRGGGYTF.

About this clone: The DNA is left out, because the CDR3 cannot be placed on it with certainty; the CDR3 is given as TCRdb lists it. The identical CDR3 is also encoded by other nucleotide sequences in the sample. V is TRBV19 and J is TRBJ1-2; the table's TRBD1 call for D was not verified on the DNA. Germline CDR1 is LNHDA and CDR2 is SQIVND (reference sequence). The CDR3 sequence runs 14 residues, both termini included. This chain's CDR3 is CASVARGTNYGYTF.

The V and J genes are TRBV7-9 and TRBJ2-2; 11 bases agree with TRBD1. Germline V gives CDR1 SEHNR, CDR2 FQNEAQ (reference sequence). The CDR3 is made up of 15 amino acids. V shed 4 bases and J 6 bases; nucleotides not matched to a gene: 4. CDR3 bases: TGTGCCAGCAGCTATGAGGGACAGGGGGCCGGGGAGCTGTTTTTT. It is translated as CASSYEGQGAGELFF.